Listed here are 13 T cell receptor beta chains from one sample, sequenced in a study of Ad26.COV2.S vaccination and SARS-CoV-2 variants. Assay: immunoSEQ multiplex PCR; the TCRdb copy retains only in-frame clones and omits some. The table lists under 500,000 clones, approximately 90% of them singletons, with about 1.7% in the top ten. Treatment given: roughly 18 received Ad26.COV2.S at low or high dose, single or two shots; about 5 received placebo; per-sample allocation not given. Following the first vaccine or placebo injection, samples were taken on day 63. The material was peripheral blood, obtained in a trial of Ad26.COV2.S vaccine versus placebo. The receptors here all came from a person between 18 and 60 years old who received the Ad26.COV2.S COVID-19 vaccine or a placebo.

This clone was found once. DNA of the CDR3: TGCGCCAGCGCCTATCCCTCCATAAACAGGGAGGGTAGTGACTATGGCTACACCTTC. This codes for CASAYPSINREGSDYGYTF. The chain employs TRBV5-1 and TRBJ1-2; possibly TRBD1 for D (6 bases). The CDR3 has 19 amino acids. The ends were cut back, 7 bases at V and 3 bases at J, with 31 bases in the middle. Germline assignment: CDR1 SGHRS and CDR2 YFSETQ. Full variable domain (remainder filled in from reference TRBV5-1 and TRBJ1-2): KAGVTQTPRYLIKTRGQQVTLSCSPISGHRSVSWYQQTPGQGLQFLFEYFSETQRNKGNFPGRFSGRQFSNSRSEMNVSTLELGDSALYLCASAYPSINREGSDYGYTFGSGTRLTVV.

Note on this clone: Other nucleotide sequences in the sample specify the same CDR3. The gene calls are TRBV19 and TRBJ2-7, with 11 bases matching TRBD1. Germline V lookup: CDR1 LNHDA, CDR2 SQIVND (reference sequence). V shed 1 base, J shed 4 bases, and the junction held 3 bases outside the gene matches. The CDR3 is made up of 15 amino acids. The CDR3 loop is CASSIGTGGIYEQYF. The CDR3 bases are TGTGCCAGTAGTATAGGGACAGGGGGCATTTACGAGCAGTACTTC.

This chain links TRBV24-1 with TRBJ1-6; weak D call: TRBD1 (6 bases). Trimming took 5 bases from V and 8 from J, leaving 9 bases between them. In germline, CDR1 is KGHDR, CDR2 SFDVKD. The CDR3 has 13 amino acids. The CDR3 DNA sequence: TGTGCCACCAGTGGTCAGGGGTATTCACCCCTCCACTTT. This gives the protein CATSGQGYSPLHF.

The chain recombines TRBV9 with TRBJ2-1, with TRBD1 identical over 7 bases. Looked up from germline, CDR1 is SGDLS and CDR2 is YYNGEE. V was pared by 1 base and J by 3 bases, with 4 bases of the junction left unmatched. The CDR3 totals 15 residues. The CDR3 sequence is CASSVIWDSYNEQFF. Written as DNA, the CDR3 is TGTGCCAGCAGCGTAATCTGGGACAGCTACAATGAGCAGTTCTTC.

The chain uses TRBV14 and TRBJ2-1; 10 nucleotides match TRBD2. Germline CDR1 and CDR2: SGHDN and FVKESK. CDR3 length: 18 residues. V shed 1 base, J shed 5 bases, and the junction held 11 bases outside the gene matches. CDR3 region: CASSQGFLLAGADNEQFF. The CDR3 DNA is TGTGCCAGCAGCCAAGGGTTCCTTCTAGCGGGGGCCGACAATGAGCAGTTCTTC.

V gene TRBV6-4 combines with J gene TRBJ2-3, with D hard to call. CDR3 size: 14 residues. Germline-derived CDR1 and CDR2 are MRHNA and SNTAGT. Trimming stripped 5 bases from V and 0 bases from J, with 9 bases between. The CDR3 loop is CASSPTQSTDTQYF. The CDR3 nucleotides are TGTGCCAGCAGTCCCACACAGAGCACAGATACGCAGTATTTT.

This chain links TRBV11-2 with TRBJ2-1, with D possibly matching TRBD2 (7 bases). Germline assignment: CDR1 SGHAT and CDR2 FQNNGV. The CDR3 contains 14 residues. V was clipped by 4 bases and J by 5 bases, with 12 bases between them. This CDR3 reads CASSSRGADNEQFF. The CDR3 coding sequence is TGTGCCAGCAGCTCCCGGGGGGCCGACAATGAGCAGTTCTTC.

This chain joins TRBV7-9 and TRBJ1-1, with D unclear. V was cut by 3 bases and J by 0 bases, with 5 bases left in between. Per germline, CDR1 SEHNR and CDR2 FQNEAQ (reference sequence). The CDR3 is 13 residues long. CDR3 coding DNA: TGTGCCAGCAGCTTTCCTCTGAACACTGAAGCTTTCTTT. Translation gives CASSFPLNTEAFF.

There are a few counts of this clone. The gene calls are TRBV6-5 and TRBJ2-3; weak D call: TRBD2 (6 bases). CDR1 and CDR2 (germline): MNHEY, SVGAGI. CDR3 length: 13 residues. Deletions cut 10 bases from V and 4 bases from J, with 15 bases between. The CDR3 reads CATKTASADTQYF. CDR3 nucleotide sequence: TGTGCCACCAAGACTGCTAGCGCAGATACGCAGTATTTT.

This clone showed up just once. The chain is built from TRBV7-6 and TRBJ2-2; 14 bases line up with TRBD2. The CDR3 extends over 15 amino acids. The junction had 2 bases not matched to a gene; V was cut back by 5 bases and J by 6 bases. Germline CDR1 and CDR2: SGHVS and FNYEAQ. The CDR3 DNA reads as TGTGCCAGCAGCCGACTAGCGGGGGGGTCCGGGGAGCTGTTTTTT. Translation gives CASSRLAGGSGELFF.

V is TRBV4-1 and J is TRBJ1-1, with TRBD1 identical over 7 bases. CDR3 length: 15 residues. Germline values: CDR1 MGHRA, CDR2 YSYEKL. The J segment lost 11 bases and the V segment lost 2 bases, leaving 14 bases of the junction unmatched. The CDR3 protein is CASSQWGGGGSGAFF. Written as DNA, the CDR3 is TGCGCCAGCAGCCAATGGGGAGGGGGCGGCTCTGGGGCTTTCTTT.

The count of this clone is one. This rearrangement joins TRBV28 to TRBJ1-5; possibly TRBD1 for D (6 bases). There are 15 residues in the CDR3. V shed 6 bases and J shed 3 bases, with 15 bases lying between them. CDR1 is MDHEN and CDR2 is SYDVKM in the germline V gene. Here the CDR3 reads CASRPGQLPNQPQHF. The CDR3, as DNA: TGTGCCAGCAGGCCAGGACAGTTACCCAATCAGCCCCAGCATTTT. Filled out from reference TRBV28 and TRBJ1-5, the complete variable domain reads DVKVTQSSRYLVKRTGEKVFLECVQDMDHENMFWYRQDPGLGLRLIYFSYDVKMKEKGDIPEGYSVSREKKERFSLILESASTNQTSMYLCASRPGQLPNQPQHFGDGTRLSIL.

The CDR3 region has the DNA TGTGCCAGCAGCCCAGGCGGGGGCATTAGGTATGGCTACACCTTC. It yields the protein CASSPGGGIRYGYTF. J is TRBJ1-2 and V is TRBV7-2, with D tentatively TRBD1 (6 bases). Trimming removed 5 bases at V and 5 bases at J, with 18 bases between. CDR3 length: 15 residues. In germline, CDR1 is SGHTA, CDR2 FQGNSA.